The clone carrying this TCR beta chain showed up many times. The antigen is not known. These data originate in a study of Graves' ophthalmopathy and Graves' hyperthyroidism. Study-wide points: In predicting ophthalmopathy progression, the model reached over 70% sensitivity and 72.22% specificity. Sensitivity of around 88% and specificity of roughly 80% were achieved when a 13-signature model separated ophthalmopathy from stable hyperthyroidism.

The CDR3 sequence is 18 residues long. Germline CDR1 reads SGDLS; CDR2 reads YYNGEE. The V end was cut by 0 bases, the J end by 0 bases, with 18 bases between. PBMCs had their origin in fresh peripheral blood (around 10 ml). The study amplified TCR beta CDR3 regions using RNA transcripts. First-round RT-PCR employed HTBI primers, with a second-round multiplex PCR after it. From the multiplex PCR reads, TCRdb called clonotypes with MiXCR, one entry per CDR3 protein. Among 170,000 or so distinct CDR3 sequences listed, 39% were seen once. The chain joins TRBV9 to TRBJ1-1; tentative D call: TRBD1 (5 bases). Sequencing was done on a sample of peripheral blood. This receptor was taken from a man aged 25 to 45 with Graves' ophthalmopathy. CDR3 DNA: TGTGCCAGCAGCGTAGGGGCAGGGAAGTTGGGGATGAACACTGAAGCTTTCTTT. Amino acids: CASSVGAGKLGMNTEAFF.